This T cell receptor (beta chain) emerged from a study of control samples from healthy donors and cancer patients. Using immunoSEQ multiplex PCR, the repertoire was profiled, and TCRdb retains in-frame clones only, with some absent. Of tens of thousands of clones in the sample, around 84% were seen once. The CDR3 length is 15 residues. CDR1 is SGHTA and CDR2 is FQGNSA in the germline V gene. Trimming cost V 2 bases and J 5 bases, with 16 bases left between them. Sequenced input: blood. The receptor comes from a man between 50 and 59 years old in good health. The genes are TRBV7-2 and TRBJ2-7, with D hard to call. In DNA form, the CDR3 reads TGTGCCAGCAGCTTATTTGAAGGGATTGGGCACGAGCAGTACTTC. As protein: CASSLFEGIGHEQYF.